Listed here are 15 T cell receptor beta chains from one sample, sequenced in a study of spatial heterogeneity in lung cancer. Specified time point: sample taken at primary tumor resection. TCRdb fed the 5' RACE reads into MiXCR, producing one record per CDR3 protein. The sample includes approximately 2,100 distinct CDR3 sequences, approximately 7.9% of them seen just once. The sequences come from normal lung tissue next to the tumor, collected at surgery. The source is a female donor with early-stage non-small cell lung cancer.

This clonotype is judged medium-sized. This chain uses TRBV6-2 or TRBV6-3 with TRBJ2-1; D is uncertain. CDR3 size: 16 residues. V lost 2 bases and J lost 3, with 14 bases in between. Germline V gene sequence: CDR1 MNHEY, CDR2 SVGEGT. CDR3: CASSYGDLAHYNEQFF. The CDR3 nucleotides read TGTGCCAGCAGTTACGGGGATTTGGCACACTACAATGAGCAGTTCTTC.

Relative to its sample, this clonotype is medium-sized. The chain recombines TRBV12-5 with TRBJ2-2, with 8 bases lining up with TRBD1. Trimming removed 0 bases from V and 7 bases from J; junction bases left unmatched: 4. Germline CDR1 is LGHNT and CDR2 is FRNRAP. This CDR3 is 15 amino acids long. The CDR3 DNA reads as TGTGCTAGTGGTTTGGTCCAGGGGGCCGGCGGGGAGCTGTTTTTT. It yields the protein CASGLVQGAGGELFF.

The chain couples TRBV28 to TRBJ2-7; no firm D call. CDR3 length equals 12 residues. V was clipped by 5 bases and J by 7 bases, with 12 bases between them. In germline, CDR1 is MDHEN, CDR2 SYDVKM. CDR3: CASSPQRFEQYF. CDR3 nucleotide sequence: TGTGCCAGCAGTCCTCAGCGTTTTGAGCAGTACTTC.

In its sample, this clonotype ranks as medium-sized. The chain couples TRBV6-1 to TRBJ2-7, with 8 bases lining up with TRBD1. Germline V gene sequence: CDR1 MNHNS, CDR2 SASEGT. After removal of 6 bases from V and 2 bases from J, the junction contained 6 bases not matched to a gene. This CDR3 has 14 amino acids. The CDR3 DNA sequence: TGTGCCAGCAGCGCGGACAGGGTTCCCTACGAGCAGTACTTC. Protein product: CASSADRVPYEQYF.

This clonotype is medium-sized in the sample. The chain combines TRBV4-3 with TRBJ1-3, with D hard to call. Germline CDR1 is LGHNA and CDR2 is YSLEER. This CDR3 is 17 amino acids long. V dropped 0 bases and J dropped 0 bases, with 12 bases sitting between them. The CDR3 DNA sequence: TGCGCCAGCAGCCAAGATAGTAGCCTTCACTCTGGAAACACCATATATTTT. Translation: CASSQDSSLHSGNTIYF.

This chain connects TRBV12-3 or TRBV12-4 to TRBJ2-2, with a possible D match to TRBD1 (5 bases). CDR3 length: 16 residues. V was trimmed by 6 bases and J by 1 base, leaving 15 bases between them. As DNA, the CDR3 is TGTGCCAGCAGGGGTGACAGTTTCAAGAACACCGGGGAGCTGTTTTTT. It is translated as CASRGDSFKNTGELFF.

This clonotype occurred many times. CDR3 sequence: CSARGGPEGAKNIQYF. For the CDR3, the DNA is TGCAGTGCTAGAGGGGGGCCCGAAGGGGCCAAAAACATTCAGTACTTC. The rearrangement links TRBV20-1 to TRBJ2-4; maybe TRBD1 (6 bases). The CDR3 is made up of 16 amino acids. V lost 1 base to trimming and J lost 1 base, with 14 bases between them. CDR1 and CDR2 from the germline V gene are DFQATT and SNEGSKA (reference sequence).

Sample share makes this clonotype large. The V and J genes are TRBV19 and TRBJ2-5; D is tentatively TRBD1 or TRBD2 (5 bases each). The CDR3 covers 15 residues. Trimming cost V 7 bases and J 1 base, with 16 bases left between them. In germline, CDR1 is LNHDA, CDR2 SQIVND (reference sequence). The CDR3 DNA sequence: TGTGCCAGTACTCCCAGCTGGGGGATCCAAGAGACCCAGTACTTC. Translating it yields CASTPSWGIQETQYF.

This clonotype rates as medium-sized. The rearrangement links TRBV5-1 to TRBJ2-7, with D perhaps matching TRBD1 (6 bases). Trimming left V 4 bases short and J 2 bases short, with 16 bases between. Per the germline V gene, CDR1 is SGHRS and CDR2 is YFSETQ. The CDR3 extends over 15 amino acids. The CDR3 loop reads CASSQQGFGAYEQYF. The CDR3 nucleotides read TGCGCCAGCAGCCAACAGGGTTTTGGGGCCTACGAGCAGTACTTC.

This clonotype ranks as medium-sized. The chain carries TRBV27 and TRBJ2-2, with 7 bases identical to TRBD1. V lost 2 bases, J lost 7 bases, and 10 bases stayed unmatched. This CDR3 region has 16 residues. CDR1 MNHEY and CDR2 SMNVEV come from the germline V gene (reference sequence). CDR3 region: CASSLLQTGLIGELFF. The DNA for the CDR3 is TGTGCCAGCAGTTTACTGCAGACAGGGCTTATCGGGGAGCTGTTTTTT.

This clonotype is medium-sized within its sample. The rearrangement joins TRBV19 to TRBJ1-2; D call uncertain. V was pared by 2 bases and J by 2 bases, with 3 bases between. Per the germline V gene, CDR1 is LNHDA and CDR2 is SQIVND (reference sequence). CDR3 length: 12 amino acids. The DNA of the CDR3 is TGTGCCAGTAGTATATACAACTATGGCTACACCTTC. Translation: CASSIYNYGYTF.

This clonotype ranks as medium-sized. This chain joins TRBV12-3 or TRBV12-4 and TRBJ2-5; 12 bases are a match to TRBD2. With V trimmed by 2 bases and J by 0 bases, 1 base remained unmatched. The CDR3 loop spans 16 amino acids. CDR3 bases: TGTGCCAGCAGTTTACGACTAGCGGGGGACCAAGAGACCCAGTACTTC. Residues: CASSLRLAGDQETQYF.

This clonotype is judged medium-sized. The chain carries TRBV11-2 and TRBJ2-1; 13 bases map to TRBD2. Germline CDR1 and CDR2: SGHAT and FQNNGV. V trimming: 3 bases; J trimming: 4 bases; junction bases outside the gene matches: 0. The CDR3 extends over 15 amino acids. The CDR3 DNA reads as TGTGCCAGCAGCTTGGGACTAGCGGGATACAATGAGCAGTTCTTC. It encodes CASSLGLAGYNEQFF. Looking up the rest from reference TRBV11-2 and TRBJ2-1 gives the full variable domain: EAGVAQSPRYKIIEKRQSVAFWCNPISGHATLYWYQQILGQGPKLLIQFQNNGVVDDSQLPKDRFSAERLKGVDSTLKIQPAKLEDSAVYLCASSLGLAGYNEQFFGPGTRLTVL.

This clonotype came up many times. The V gene is TRBV30, the J gene TRBJ2-5, with D possibly matching TRBD2 (5 bases). Trimming left V 5 bases short and J 5 bases short, with 9 bases between. Germline CDR1 reads GTSNPN; CDR2 reads SVGIG (reference sequence). The CDR3 length is 11 residues. The CDR3 is CAWGGSETQYF. The CDR3 DNA reads as TGTGCCTGGGGTGGGAGCGAGACCCAGTACTTC.

In its sample, this clonotype ranks as medium-sized (0.01 to 0.1%). This chain uses TRBV18 with TRBJ1-1; D unresolved. The germline V gene encodes CDR1 KGHSH and CDR2 LQKENI. CDR3 length: 14 residues. V shed 4 bases and J shed 2 bases, with 11 bases lying between them. CDR3 bases: TGTGCCAGCTCACAAGCCTACCTTAACACTGAAGCTTTCTTT. Amino acid sequence: CASSQAYLNTEAFF.